Sequencing of this T cell receptor (beta chain) was carried out in a study of preoperative IRX-2 immunotherapy in early breast cancer. The assay was immunoSEQ multiplex PCR, and TCRdb's table has in-frame clones only and misses some. Found here are roughly 680 clones, under 80% of them singletons; the top ten hold 7% to 8%. The germline gives CDR1 MDHEN, CDR2 SYDVKM. The length of the CDR3 is 13 residues. V was pared by 5 bases and J by 2 bases, with 9 bases between. Treatment denoted: preoperative locoregional IRX-2 cytokine immunotherapy. Preoperative locoregional IRX-2 cytokine immunotherapy was tested in the phase Ib source study.

The chain links TRBV28 to TRBJ1-1; D possibly corresponds to TRBD1 (6 bases). The TCR comes from a human donor with breast cancer. The sequences come from lymph node tissue, collected before IRX-2 immunotherapy. The CDR3 region has the DNA TGTGCCAGCAGTACAGGGTTAAACACTGAAGCTTTCTTT. Translation gives CASSTGLNTEAFF.